This T cell receptor beta chain was profiled in a study of control samples from healthy donors and cancer patients. V shed 4 bases, J shed 7 bases, and the junction held 13 bases outside the gene matches. Per germline, CDR1 SGHAT and CDR2 FQNNGV. This CDR3 contains 17 residues. Only in-frame clones appear in the TCRdb table, and some are missing; sequencing was by immunoSEQ multiplex PCR. In the table there are about 45,000 clones, just over 70% of which are singletons. This chain connects TRBV11-2 to TRBJ2-1, with 10 bases fitting TRBD2. The sample taken for sequencing was formalin-fixed, paraffin-embedded tissue. The receptor was derived from a male donor with melanoma. DNA of the CDR3: TGTGCCAGCAGCTCGCCCCCAGCGGGAGGGCCAAGGAATGAGCAGTTCTTC. It codes for CASSSPPAGGPRNEQFF. Full variable domain (outside the CDR3, taken from reference TRBV11-2 and TRBJ2-1): EAGVAQSPRYKIIEKRQSVAFWCNPISGHATLYWYQQILGQGPKLLIQFQNNGVVDDSQLPKDRFSAERLKGVDSTLKIQPAKLEDSAVYLCASSSPPAGGPRNEQFFGPGTRLTVL.